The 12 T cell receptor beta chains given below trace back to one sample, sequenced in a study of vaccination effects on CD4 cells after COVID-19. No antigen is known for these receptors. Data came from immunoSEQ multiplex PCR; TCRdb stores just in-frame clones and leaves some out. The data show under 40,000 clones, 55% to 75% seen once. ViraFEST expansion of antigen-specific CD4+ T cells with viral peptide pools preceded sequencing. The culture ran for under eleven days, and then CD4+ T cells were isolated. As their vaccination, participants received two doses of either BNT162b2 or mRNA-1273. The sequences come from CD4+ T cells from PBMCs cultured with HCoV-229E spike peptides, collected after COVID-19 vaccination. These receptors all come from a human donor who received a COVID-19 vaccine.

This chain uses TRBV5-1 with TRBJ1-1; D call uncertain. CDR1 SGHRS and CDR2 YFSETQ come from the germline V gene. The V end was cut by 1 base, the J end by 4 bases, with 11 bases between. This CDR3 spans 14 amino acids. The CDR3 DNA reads TGCGCCAGCAGCTTGCGTCCGGGTGGCACTGAAGCTTTCTTT. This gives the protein CASSLRPGGTEAFF.

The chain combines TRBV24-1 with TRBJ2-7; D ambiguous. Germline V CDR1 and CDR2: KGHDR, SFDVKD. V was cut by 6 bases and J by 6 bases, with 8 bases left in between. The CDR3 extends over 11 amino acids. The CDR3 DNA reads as TGTGCCACCAGTTCTGGGTCCGAGCAGTACTTC. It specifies CATSSGSEQYF.

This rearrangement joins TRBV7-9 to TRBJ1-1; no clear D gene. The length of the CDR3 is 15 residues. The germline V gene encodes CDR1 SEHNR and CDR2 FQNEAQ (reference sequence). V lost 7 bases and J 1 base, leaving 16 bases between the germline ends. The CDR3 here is CASTPPSGQNTEAFF. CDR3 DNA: TGTGCCAGCACCCCTCCCAGCGGGCAGAACACTGAAGCTTTCTTT.

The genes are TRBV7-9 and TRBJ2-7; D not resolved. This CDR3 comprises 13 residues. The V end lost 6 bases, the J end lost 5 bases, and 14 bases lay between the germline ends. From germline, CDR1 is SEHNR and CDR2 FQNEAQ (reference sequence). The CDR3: CASRLSIGDEQYF. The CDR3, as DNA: TGTGCCAGCAGATTAAGCATTGGGGACGAGCAGTACTTC.

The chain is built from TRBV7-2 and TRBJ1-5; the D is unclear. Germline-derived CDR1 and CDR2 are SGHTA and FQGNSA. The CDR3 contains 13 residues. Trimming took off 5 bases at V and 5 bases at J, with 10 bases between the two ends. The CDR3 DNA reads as TGTGCCAGCAGCCCCCAGGCGGATCAGCCCCAGCATTTT. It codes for CASSPQADQPQHF.

CDR3 region: CASSESLVDTVGGNTIYF. In nucleotides, the CDR3 is TGCGCCAGCAGTGAGTCTCTCGTAGACACCGTGGGGGGAAACACCATATATTTT. The chain is built from TRBV10-2 and TRBJ1-3; no clear D gene. V lost 0 bases, J lost 4 bases, and 19 bases lay in between. The CDR3 consists of 18 residues. Germline V lookup: CDR1 WSHSY, CDR2 SAAADI.

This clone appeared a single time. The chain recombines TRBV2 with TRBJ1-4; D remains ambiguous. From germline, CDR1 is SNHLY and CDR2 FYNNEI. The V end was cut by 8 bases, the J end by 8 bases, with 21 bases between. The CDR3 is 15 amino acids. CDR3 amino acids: CASRADVNHYEKLFF. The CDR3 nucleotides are TGTGCCAGCCGGGCCGATGTTAACCATTACGAAAAACTGTTTTTT.

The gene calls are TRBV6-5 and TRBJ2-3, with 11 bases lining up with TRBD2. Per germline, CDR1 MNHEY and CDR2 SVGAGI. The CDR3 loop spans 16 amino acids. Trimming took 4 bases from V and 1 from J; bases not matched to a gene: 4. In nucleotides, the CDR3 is TGTGCCAGCAGTTCTCTTAGCGGGAGGGGCACAGATACGCAGTATTTT. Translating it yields CASSSLSGRGTDTQYF.

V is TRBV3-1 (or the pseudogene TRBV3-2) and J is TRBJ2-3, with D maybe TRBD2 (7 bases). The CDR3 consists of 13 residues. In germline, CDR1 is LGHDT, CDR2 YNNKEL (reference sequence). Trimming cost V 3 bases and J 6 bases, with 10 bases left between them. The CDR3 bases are TGTGCCAGCAGCCAGGAGGGGGGGGATACGCAGTATTTT. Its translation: CASSQEGGDTQYF.

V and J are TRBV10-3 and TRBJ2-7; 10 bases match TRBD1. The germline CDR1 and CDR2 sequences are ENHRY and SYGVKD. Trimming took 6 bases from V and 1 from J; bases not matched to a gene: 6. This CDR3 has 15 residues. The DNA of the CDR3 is TGTGCCATCAGGATGGAGGACAGGGGGTCCTACGAGCAGTACTTC. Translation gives CAIRMEDRGSYEQYF.

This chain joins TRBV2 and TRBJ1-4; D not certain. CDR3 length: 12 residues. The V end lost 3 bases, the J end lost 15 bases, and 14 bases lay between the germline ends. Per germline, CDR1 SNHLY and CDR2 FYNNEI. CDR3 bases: TGTGCCAGCAGTGAGTTGGACGGGGTGGTGTTTTTT. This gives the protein CASSELDGVVFF. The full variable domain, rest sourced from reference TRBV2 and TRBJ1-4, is EPEVTQTPSHQVTQMGQEVILRCVPISNHLYFYWYRQILGQKVEFLVSFYNNEISEKSEIFDDQFSVERPDGSNFTLKIRSTKLEDSAMYFCASSELDGVVFFGSGTQLSVL.

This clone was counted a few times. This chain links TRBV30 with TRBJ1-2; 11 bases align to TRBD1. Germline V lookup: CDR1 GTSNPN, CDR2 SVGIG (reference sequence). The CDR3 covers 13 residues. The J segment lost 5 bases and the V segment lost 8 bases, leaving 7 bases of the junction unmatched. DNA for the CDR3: TGTGCCGGTTGGGACAGGGGGAGATATGGCTACACCTTC. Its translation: CAGWDRGRYGYTF.